This is a list of T cell receptor beta chains from one sample in a study of OX40 agonist ivuxolimab in advanced cancers. Repertoires were generated with immunoSEQ multiplex PCR, while TCRdb's copy carries only in-frame clones and drops some. The repertoire holds about 64,000 clones, roughly 80% seen once, with about 2.5% in the top ten. Specimen: CD4+ or CD8+ T cells sorted from blood, collected in a trial of the OX40 agonist ivuxolimab. Receptors were obtained from an adult with an advanced solid tumor such as melanoma, head and neck, liver or kidney cancer. Each CDR3 is given with its conserved first and last residue.

CDR3	V
CASSRLGGVNSPLHF	TRBV5-5
CASRLVPPGVGNQETQYF	TRBV12-2
CASSPSKRDTEAFF	TRBV18
CASSLVSGAADTQYF	TRBV5-1
CASSQERLGRGRKNEQYF	TRBV4-3
CASSRQGRETQYF	TRBV11-2
CASSEAGTGVLANYGYTF	TRBV6-1
CASSRQEYSYEQYF	TRBV2
CASSQGGLAGFRKETQYF	TRBV4-1
CASSTPRSGPLFPQHF	TRBV19
CASSPSGQVGYGYTF	TRBV6-5
CAGAGAPLGYEQYF	TRBV6-1
CASSQDKSKKVNTEAFF	TRBV4-1
CATSSMAGAYEQYF	TRBV15
CASRRETYNEQFF	TRBV19
CASSLSAVVQPQHF	TRBV27
CASSLAPAGGTDTQYF	TRBV5-1